The count of the clone carrying this T cell receptor beta chain is one. Its matching antigen is unknown. This sample stems from a study of radiation and T cells in renal cell carcinoma. Overall study findings and caveats: In blood, top tumor clones expanded by 2 weeks, shrinking by 4. Pretreatment tumor biopsies were lacking, so baseline clonotypes are unknown.

The CDR3 is 13 residues long. V lost 1 base to trimming and J lost 2 bases, with 5 bases between them. Per the germline V gene, CDR1 is SGHTA and CDR2 is FQGNSA. The assay was immunoSEQ multiplex PCR, and TCRdb's table has in-frame clones only and misses some. Of 150,000 to 200,000 clones in the sample, less than 90% were seen once. Specified time point: blood 4 weeks post-SBRT, at nephrectomy. Treatment reported: 15 Gy SBRT to primary tumor, nephrectomy 4 weeks later. This renal cell carcinoma was of the clear cell type. The sequenced sample was blood, obtained from a patient whose treatment included radiotherapy and nephrectomy. The rearrangement joins TRBV7-2 to TRBJ1-1; D call uncertain. The receptor was derived from a woman aged 50 to 60 with renal cell carcinoma. CDR3 sequence reads: CASSLETNTEAFF. In nucleotides, the CDR3 is TGTGCCAGCAGCTTAGAAACAAACACTGAAGCTTTCTTT.